One and the same sample provided the 29 T cell receptor beta chains below, sequenced in a study of T cell repertoires in aging, cancer and after chemotherapy. Rearranged V-D-J TRB sequences were amplified with a mixed TRB-A/B primer pool. TCRdb reprocessed the multiplex PCR reads via MiXCR and lists one record per CDR3 protein. This table holds around 12,000 distinct CDR3 sequences, under 35% found once. The template was genomic DNA from peripheral blood, not RNA. The sequenced sample was blood. The receptors stem from a human donor with a blood cancer.

The chain couples TRBV10-3 to TRBJ2-7; D is uncertain. V was cut by 0 bases and J by 0 bases, with 18 bases left in between. The CDR3 spans 18 residues. Germline V gene sequence: CDR1 ENHRY, CDR2 SYGVKD. Written as DNA, the CDR3 is TGTGCCATCAGTGAGTCGGCGGCAGAACCTCCCTTCTCCTACGAGCAGTACGTC. This codes for CAISESAAEPPFSYEQYV.

Judged by abundance, this clonotype is medium-sized. The chain couples TRBV19 to TRBJ1-2, with TRBD1 identical over 10 bases. The CDR3 spans 15 residues. Germline lookup yields CDR1 LNHDA and CDR2 SQIVND (reference sequence). J lost 8 bases, V lost 4 bases, and 10 bases had no gene match. In DNA form, the CDR3 reads TGTGCCAGTAGTACCGACAGGGGGCTACAACTCGGCTACACCTTC. This sequence encodes CASSTDRGLQLGYTF.

This clonotype rates as medium-sized (0.01 to 0.1%). This chain connects TRBV15 to TRBJ2-3; tentatively, D is TRBD1 (6 bases). CDR3 length: 15 residues. The V and J ends lost 0 bases and 2 bases respectively, with 9 bases between them. The V gene's germline CDR1 is LNHNV and CDR2 YYDKDF (reference sequence). CDR3 coding DNA: TGTGCCACCAGCAGAGAACAGGGCCTCACAGATACGCAGTATTTT. It yields the protein CATSREQGLTDTQYF.

V gene TRBV4-3 combines with J gene TRBJ2-3; D is possibly TRBD2 (6 bases). Trimming stripped 0 bases from V and 1 base from J, with 8 bases between. Germline V gene data show CDR1 as LGHNA and CDR2 as YSLEER. This CDR3 is 15 amino acids long. CDR3 residues: CASSQDGGGTDTQYF. As DNA, the CDR3 is TGCGCCAGCAGCCAAGATGGCGGGGGCACAGATACGCAGTATTTT.

On this clonotype itself: Since a much larger clone is just one base distant, this may be a read error. The chain couples TRBV5-6 to TRBJ2-7, with 13 bases identical to TRBD2. This CDR3 has 15 amino acids. With 3 bases clipped from V and 2 bases from J, the junction kept 2 bases outside the gene matches. Germline lookup yields CDR1 SGHDT and CDR2 YYEEEE. CDR3 bases: TGTGCCAGCAGCTGGGGACTAGCGGGGACCTACGAGCAGTACGTC. Its protein is CASSWGLAGTYEQYV.

This clonotype has a single count. The V call is TRBV11-2, the J call TRBJ2-3; 7 bases agree with TRBD2. CDR3 length equals 12 residues. Trimming at V came to 5 bases and at J to 13 bases, leaving 9 bases not matched to a gene. CDR1 and CDR2 (germline): SGHAT, FQNNGV. The CDR3 loop reads CASSPAAGAEYF. CDR3 nucleotides: TGTGCCAGCAGCCCTGCGGCGGGAGCAGAGTATTTT.

This clonotype was seen at least ten times. J is TRBJ2-1 and V is TRBV27, with 7 nucleotides matching TRBD1. In germline, CDR1 is MNHEY, CDR2 SMNVEV (reference sequence). CDR3 length: 15 amino acids. J was trimmed by 4 bases and V by 1 base; bases with no gene match: 4. CDR3 in amino acids: CASSLYWDRYNEQFF. CDR3 bases: TGTGCCAGCAGTTTATACTGGGACAGATACAATGAGCAGTTCTTC.

This clonotype is termed medium-sized (0.01 to 0.1%). CDR3 loop: CAWSVRSYGYTF. Here the CDR3 DNA reads TGTGCCTGGAGTGTACGGAGCTATGGCTACACCTTC. The J gene is TRBJ1-2, the V gene TRBV30, with D hard to call. The CDR3 contains 12 residues. Trimming took 0 bases from V and 4 from J, leaving 6 bases between them. Germline V gives CDR1 GTSNPN, CDR2 SVGIG (reference sequence).

CDR3 in DNA: TGCAGTGCTGTTGACAGGCATGACTATGGCTACACCTTC. It codes for CSAVDRHDYGYTF. The gene calls are TRBV20-1 and TRBJ1-2; possible D gene TRBD1, 6 bases. The CDR3 length is 13 residues. Per germline, CDR1 DFQATT and CDR2 SNEGSKA (reference sequence). Between the trimmed V and J ends, which lost 5 bases and 3 bases, there was a span of 13 bases.

The chain is built from TRBV4-3 and TRBJ1-4; the match to TRBD1 covers 11 bases. After removal of 4 bases from V and 8 bases from J, the junction contained 9 bases not matched to a gene. The CDR3 has 16 amino acids. CDR1 LGHNA and CDR2 YSLEER come from the germline V gene. CDR3 loop: CASSLQTGTGGEKLFF. CDR3 DNA: TGCGCCAGCAGCCTACAAACCGGGACAGGGGGAGAAAAACTGTTTTTT.

By proportion, this clonotype is medium-sized. The V gene is TRBV6-4, the J gene TRBJ1-5; D uncertain. Germline assignment: CDR1 MRHNA and CDR2 SNTAGT. The V end was cut by 4 bases, the J end by 3 bases, with 13 bases between. The CDR3 is made up of 15 amino acids. CDR3 residues: CASSVTHRSNQPQHF. As DNA, the CDR3 is TGTGCCAGCAGTGTGACACACCGTTCCAATCAGCCCCAGCATTTT.

The rearrangement links TRBV12-3 or TRBV12-4 to TRBJ2-1; possible D gene TRBD2, 5 bases. Trimming cost V 1 base and J 0 bases, with 16 bases left between them. The CDR3 covers 18 residues. As DNA, the CDR3 is TGTGCCAGCAGTTTAGAAGTAGGACTTTTGAGCTCCTACAATGAGCAGTTCTTC. Translated, it gives CASSLEVGLLSSYNEQFF.

Relative to its sample, this clonotype is medium-sized. This chain uses TRBV6-4 with TRBJ2-2; D is perhaps TRBD1 or TRBD2 (5 bases each). Between the trimmed V and J ends, which lost 2 bases and 0 bases, there was a span of 7 bases. The CDR3 is 15 amino acids. The germline V gene has CDR1 MRHNA and CDR2 SNTAGT. The DNA for the CDR3 is TGTGCCAGCAGTGACGAGGGGTCGAACACCGGGGAGCTGTTTTTT. It specifies CASSDEGSNTGELFF.

The J gene is TRBJ2-3, the V gene TRBV6-5; 11 bases are a match to TRBD2. This CDR3 is built from 20 residues. V lost 5 bases, J lost 6 bases, and 22 bases stayed unmatched. CDR1 MNHEY and CDR2 SVGAGI come from the germline V gene. This CDR3 is CASSDKPHPDLAGGQDTQYF. The CDR3 DNA reads TGTGCCAGCAGTGACAAACCTCACCCCGATTTAGCGGGAGGGCAGGATACGCAGTATTTT.

V gene TRBV21-1 combines with J gene TRBJ1-2; the tabulated D call, TRBD1, remains unverified against the DNA. TRBV21-1 is reported as a pseudogene. The CDR3 extends over 13 amino acids. The CDR3 bases are TGTGCCAGCGGCACACAGGGGGCCTATGGCTACACCTTC. The encoded protein is CASGTQGAYGYTF.

The chain recombines TRBV24-1 with TRBJ2-2; D may be TRBD2 (5 bases). The germline V and J ends were trimmed by 3 bases and 8 bases, with 12 bases remaining between them. The CDR3 extends over 14 amino acids. Germline assignment: CDR1 KGHDR and CDR2 SFDVKD. The CDR3 loop is CATSDSPRGGELFF. The CDR3 DNA reads as TGTGCCACCAGTGATAGCCCCCGGGGAGGGGAGCTGTTTTTT.

This clonotype was seen only a few times. This chain joins TRBV19 and TRBJ1-5, with D possibly matching TRBD1 (6 bases). V lost 5 bases and J lost 4, with 27 bases in between. Germline V gene lookup returns CDR1 LNHDA and CDR2 SQIVND (reference sequence). CDR3 length equals 19 residues. CDR3 sequence: CASSDWDTPEDPPNQPQHF. In DNA form, the CDR3 reads TGTGCCAGTAGTGACTGGGACACCCCAGAGGACCCCCCTAATCAGCCCCAGCATTTT.

This clonotype was found a few times. In DNA form, the CDR3 reads TGTGCCAGCAGCTTGCTGCTAGCGGGATTTCCCTACGAGCAGTACTTC. It is translated as CASSLLLAGFPYEQYF. The chain couples TRBV5-4 to TRBJ2-7; TRBD2 agrees at 9 bases. This CDR3 is 16 amino acids long. Germline V CDR1 and CDR2: SGHNT, YYREEE (reference sequence). The V and J ends lost 1 base and 2 bases, in that order; junction bases with no gene match: 7.

This clonotype has only a few counts. The rearrangement links TRBV29-1 to TRBJ1-1; TRBD1 aligns across 11 bases. From germline, CDR1 is SQVTM and CDR2 ANQGSEA. V lost 7 bases to trimming and J lost 5 bases; unmatched junction nucleotides: 9. CDR3 size: 14 residues. The CDR3 here is CSDGQGALRTEAFF. CDR3 coding DNA: TGCAGCGATGGACAGGGGGCGTTGAGAACTGAAGCTTTCTTT.

By share of the sample, this clonotype is medium-sized. The rearrangement uses TRBV29-1 and TRBJ1-5; D uncertain. From germline, CDR1 is SQVTM and CDR2 ANQGSEA. This CDR3 contains 14 residues. Trimming took off 6 bases at V and 0 bases at J, with 12 bases between the two ends. This CDR3 is CSVQGPYSNQPQHF. The DNA for the CDR3 is TGCAGCGTACAAGGGCCTTATAGCAATCAGCCCCAGCATTTT. Full variable domain (remainder filled in from reference TRBV29-1 and TRBJ1-5): SAVISQKPSRDICQRGTSLTIQCQVDSQVTMMFWYRQQPGQSLTLIATANQGSEATYESGFVIDKFPISRPNLTFSTLTVSNMSPEDSSIYLCSVQGPYSNQPQHFGDGTRLSIL.

This clonotype has just a few counts. The chain employs TRBV5-5 and TRBJ2-1; D ambiguous. The CDR3 is 12 amino acids. Deletions cut 4 bases from V and 10 bases from J, with 12 bases between. Per germline, CDR1 SGHKS and CDR2 YYEKEE (reference sequence). This CDR3 reads CASSPLGSEQFF. CDR3 DNA: TGTGCCAGCAGCCCCCTAGGAAGCGAGCAGTTCTTC.

This clonotype rates as medium-sized. This chain joins TRBV5-6 and TRBJ1-2; tentatively, D is TRBD1 (6 bases). Germline V gene sequence: CDR1 SGHDT, CDR2 YYEEEE. V lost 0 bases and J lost 3, with 6 bases in between. This CDR3 region has 13 residues. Here the CDR3 DNA reads TGTGCCAGCAGCTTGGGGACAGACTATGGCTACACCTTC. It is translated as CASSLGTDYGYTF.

This chain links TRBV28 with TRBJ2-2; 9 positions match TRBD2. CDR3 size: 13 residues. V dropped 11 bases and J dropped 2; count of bases not matched to a gene: 3. From germline, CDR1 is MDHEN and CDR2 SYDVKM. DNA for the CDR3: TGTGCCTGTAGCGGGGGAAACACCGGGGAGCTGTTTTTT. Protein sequence: CACSGGNTGELFF.

This clonotype has a handful of counts. This sequence joins TRBV5-6 and TRBJ1-2; possibly TRBD1 for D (6 bases). The germline gives CDR1 SGHDT, CDR2 YYEEEE. V shed 2 bases and J shed 8 bases, with 16 bases lying between them. There are 14 residues in the CDR3. CDR3 in DNA: TGTGCCAGCAGCTTAGGACAGCCTGCGCGGGGCTACACCTTC. It yields the protein CASSLGQPARGYTF.

As regards this clonotype: A read error may explain this, as a much larger clone is one base away. The chain combines TRBV10-3 with TRBJ2-7; TRBD2 aligns across 14 bases. The junction had 8 bases not matched to a gene; V was cut back by 10 bases and J by 3 bases. The CDR3 runs to 15 residues. In germline, CDR1 is ENHRY, CDR2 SYGVKD. This CDR3 is CASRGGTSGSYEQYV. The DNA of the CDR3 is TGTGCCAGCAGGGGGGGGACTAGCGGGAGCTACGAGCAGTACGTC.

This clonotype was counted between two and nine times. The rearrangement uses TRBV20-1 and TRBJ2-2; TRBD2 is a possible D gene (6 bases). Trimming took off 1 base at V and 6 bases at J, with 9 bases between the two ends. Germline V gives CDR1 DFQATT, CDR2 SNEGSKA (reference sequence). The length of the CDR3 is 13 residues. The CDR3 nucleotides are TGCAGTGCTAGAGGCGGGGCAGCCGGGGAGCTGTTTTTT. Translating it yields CSARGGAAGELFF.

CDR3 region: CASSIDKNRESEQYV. In DNA, the CDR3 is TGTGCCAGTAGTATAGATAAGAACAGGGAAAGCGAGCAGTACGTC. The V and J genes are TRBV19 and TRBJ2-7; D is perhaps TRBD1 (6 bases). V gave up 0 bases and J gave up 6 bases, with 15 bases separating them. The CDR3 covers 15 residues. From germline, CDR1 is LNHDA and CDR2 SQIVND (reference sequence).

The table lists this clonotype with many counts. V gene TRBV5-4 combines with J gene TRBJ2-3; TRBD2 aligns across 10 bases. The CDR3 length is 17 residues. With V trimmed by 0 bases and J by 4 bases, 8 bases remained unmatched. Germline loops: CDR1 SGHNT, CDR2 YYREEE (reference sequence). The CDR3 reads CASSLESGRAGADTQYF. DNA of the CDR3: TGTGCCAGCAGCTTGGAGAGCGGGAGGGCCGGGGCAGATACGCAGTATTTT. The full variable domain, completed using reference TRBV5-4 and TRBJ2-3, is ETGVTQSPTHLIKTRGQQVTLRCSSQSGHNTVSWYQQALGQGPQFIFQYYREEENGRGNFPPRFSGLQFPNYSSELNVNALELDDSALYLCASSLESGRAGADTQYFGPGTRLTVL.

This clonotype came up a few times. The chain couples TRBV6-2 or TRBV6-3 to TRBJ1-5; D not certain. Germline V lookup: CDR1 MNHEY, CDR2 SVGEGT. Between the trimmed V and J ends, which lost 6 bases and 4 bases, there was a span of 10 bases. The CDR3 is 13 residues long. The CDR3 is CASRDAGNQPQHF. The CDR3 DNA sequence: TGTGCCAGCAGGGACGCTGGGAATCAGCCCCAGCATTTT.